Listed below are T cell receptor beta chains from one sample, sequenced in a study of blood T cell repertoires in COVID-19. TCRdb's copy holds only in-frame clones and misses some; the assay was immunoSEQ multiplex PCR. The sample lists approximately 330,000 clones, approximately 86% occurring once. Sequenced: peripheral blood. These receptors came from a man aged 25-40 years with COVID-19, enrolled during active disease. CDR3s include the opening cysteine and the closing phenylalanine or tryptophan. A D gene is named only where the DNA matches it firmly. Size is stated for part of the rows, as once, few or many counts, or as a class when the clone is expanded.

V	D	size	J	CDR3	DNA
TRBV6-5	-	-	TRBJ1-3	CASTSSGNTIYF	TGTGCCAGCACCAGCTCTGGAAACACCATATATTTT
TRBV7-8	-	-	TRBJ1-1	CASSPLRQENTEAFF	TGTGCCAGCAGCCCCCTGAGACAGGAGAACACTGAAGCTTTCTTT
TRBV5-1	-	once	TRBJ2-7	CASSLSEVRGGFYEQYF	TGCGCCAGCAGCTTGAGTGAGGTCAGGGGTGGATTCTACGAGCAGTACTTC
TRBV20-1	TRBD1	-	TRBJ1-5	CSASRTGVSNQPQHF	TGCAGTGCTAGTAGGACAGGGGTTAGCAATCAGCCCCAGCATTTT
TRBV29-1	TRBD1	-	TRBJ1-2	CSVGGTAYGYTF	TGCAGCGTTGGGGGGACAGCCTATGGCTACACCTTC
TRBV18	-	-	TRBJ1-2	CASSTGANYGYTF	TGTGCCAGCAGTACTGGAGCTAACTATGGCTACACCTTC
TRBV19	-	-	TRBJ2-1	CASSIGGGLGENEQFF	TGTGCCAGTAGTATAGGGGGGGGCCTAGGTGAAAATGAGCAGTTCTTC
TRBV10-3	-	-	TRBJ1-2	CAISQGYQGNYGYTF	TGTGCCATCAGCCAGGGCTATCAGGGTAACTATGGCTACACCTTC
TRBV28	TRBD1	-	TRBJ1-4	CASSFPDRGPEKLFF	TGTGCCAGCAGTTTCCCGGACAGGGGACCTGAAAAACTGTTTTTT
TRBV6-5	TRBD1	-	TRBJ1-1	CASSYWGTENTEAFF	TGTGCCAGCAGTTACTGGGGGACAGAGAACACTGAAGCTTTCTTT
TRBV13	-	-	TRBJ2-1	CASSLPPGGQGEQFF	TGTGCCAGCAGCTTACCCCCCGGGGGGCAGGGGGAGCAGTTCTTC
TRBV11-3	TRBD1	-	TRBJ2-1	CASSLTWTGISPYNEQFF	TGTGCCAGCAGCTTAACCTGGACAGGAATATCCCCCTACAATGAGCAGTTCTTC
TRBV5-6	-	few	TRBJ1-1	CASSLGSQGTEAFF	TGTGCCAGCAGCTTGGGGAGCCAGGGGACTGAAGCTTTCTTT
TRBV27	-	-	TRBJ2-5	CASSLGSQETQYF	TGTGCCAGCAGTTTAGGCAGTCAAGAGACCCAGTACTTC
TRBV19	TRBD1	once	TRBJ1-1	CASSTGQVSRTEAFF	TGTGCCAGTAGCACGGGACAGGTCTCAAGGACTGAAGCTTTCTTT
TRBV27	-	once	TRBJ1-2	CASSFLNAGGTYGYTF	TGTGCCAGCAGTTTTTTAAACGCCGGGGGGACCTATGGCTACACCTTC
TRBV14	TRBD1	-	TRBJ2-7	CASSQGAGTGDHEQYF	TGTGCCAGCAGCCAAGGAGCCGGGACAGGGGACCACGAGCAGTACTTC
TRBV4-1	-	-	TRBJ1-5	CASSLFSDRTDGNQPQHF	TGCGCCAGCAGCCTCTTTTCGGACAGAACGGATGGCAATCAGCCCCAGCATTTT
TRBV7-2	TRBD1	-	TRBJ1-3	CASSSRTGQANTIYF	TGTGCCAGCAGCTCCCGGACAGGGCAAGCAAACACCATATATTTT
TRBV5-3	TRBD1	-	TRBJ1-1	CARSCVRQGGNNTEAFF	TGTGCCAGAAGCTGTGTCCGACAGGGGGGGAATAACACTGAAGCTTTCTTT
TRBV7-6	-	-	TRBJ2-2	CASSPRRGGENTGELFF	TGTGCCAGCAGCCCAAGAAGAGGGGGAGAGAACACCGGGGAGCTGTTTTTT
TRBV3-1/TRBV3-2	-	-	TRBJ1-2	CASSLPGTLYGYTF	TGTGCCAGCAGCCTACCCGGGACACTCTATGGCTACACCTTC
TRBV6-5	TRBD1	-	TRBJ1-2	CASSYFGQGDGYTF	TGTGCCAGCAGTTACTTTGGGCAGGGGGACGGCTACACCTTC
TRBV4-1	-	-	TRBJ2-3	CASSPEVARTDTQYF	TGCGCCAGCAGCCCCGAGGTAGCCCGCACAGATACGCAGTATTTT
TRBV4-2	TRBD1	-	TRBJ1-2	CASSSAGTENYGYTF	TGTGCCAGCAGTTCTGCCGGGACAGAAAACTATGGCTACACCTTC
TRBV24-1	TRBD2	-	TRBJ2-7	CATSDLTGEGPEEQYF	TGTGCCACCAGTGATTTGACCGGGGAGGGGCCAGAGGAGCAGTACTTC
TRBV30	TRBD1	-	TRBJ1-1	CAWSKGANTEAFF	TGTGCCTGGAGTAAGGGGGCGAACACTGAAGCTTTCTTT
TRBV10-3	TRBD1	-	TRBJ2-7	CASAFGQGDYEQYF	TGTGCCAGCGCGTTTGGACAGGGGGACTACGAGCAGTACTTC
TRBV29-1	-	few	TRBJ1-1	CSVEQAMNTEAFF	TGCAGCGTTGAACAGGCGATGAACACTGAAGCTTTCTTT
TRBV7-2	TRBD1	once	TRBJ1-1	CASSLGTAYLNTEAFF	TGTGCCAGCAGCCTCGGGACAGCCTATTTGAACACTGAAGCTTTCTTT
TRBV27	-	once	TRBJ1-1	CASSQYYRKQGNTEAFF	TGTGCCAGCAGCCAATATTATAGAAAACAGGGCAACACTGAAGCTTTCTTT
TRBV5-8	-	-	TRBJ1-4	CASSLRGAGNEKLFF	TGTGCCAGCAGCTTGCGGGGGGCTGGTAATGAAAAACTGTTTTTT
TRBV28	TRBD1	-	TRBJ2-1	CASSSQGEGYNEQFF	TGTGCCAGCAGTTCCCAGGGGGAAGGCTACAATGAGCAGTTCTTC
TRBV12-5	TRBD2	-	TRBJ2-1	CASGLRLAGGPVNEQFF	TGTGCTAGTGGTTTACGATTAGCGGGAGGGCCGGTGAATGAGCAGTTCTTC
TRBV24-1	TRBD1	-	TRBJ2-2	CATSDWDSTGELFF	TGTGCCACCAGTGATTGGGACAGCACCGGGGAGCTGTTTTTT
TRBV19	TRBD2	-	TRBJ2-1	CASSQASGSYEQFF	TGTGCCAGTAGTCAGGCTAGCGGGAGCTATGAGCAGTTCTTC
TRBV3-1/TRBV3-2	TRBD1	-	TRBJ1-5	CASSRDRGNNSNQPQHF	TGTGCCAGCAGCCGGGACAGGGGGAATAATAGCAATCAGCCCCAGCATTTT
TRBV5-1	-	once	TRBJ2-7	CASSRLGGVEQYF	TGCGCCAGCAGCCGCCTCGGAGGGGTCGAGCAGTACTTC
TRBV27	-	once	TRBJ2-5	CASSFPKTAQETQYF	TGTGCCAGCAGTTTTCCGAAGACAGCTCAAGAGACCCAGTACTTC
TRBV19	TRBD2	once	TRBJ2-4	CASSLFGGLAGPIAKNIQYF	TGTGCCAGTAGCTTATTTGGAGGGCTAGCGGGTCCTATAGCCAAAAACATTCAGTACTTC
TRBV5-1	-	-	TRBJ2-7	CASSLSWRLSYEQYF	TGCGCCAGCAGCTTGTCGTGGCGGCTCTCCTACGAGCAGTACTTC
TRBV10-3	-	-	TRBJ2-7	CASRRLADSSYEQYF	TGTGCCTCGAGAAGGCTAGCGGACAGCTCCTACGAGCAGTACTTC
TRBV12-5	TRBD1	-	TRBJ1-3	CASGTGQGNTIYF	TGTGCTAGTGGTACGGGACAGGGAAACACCATATATTTT
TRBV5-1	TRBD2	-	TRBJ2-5	CASSPRTSGSGETQYF	TGCGCCAGCAGCCCCCGGACTAGCGGGAGTGGAGAGACCCAGTACTTC
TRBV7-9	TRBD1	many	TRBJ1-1	CASSVGQGETEAFF	TGTGCCAGCAGCGTGGGACAGGGGGAGACTGAAGCTTTCTTT
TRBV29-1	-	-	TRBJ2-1	CSVKGAGTSYNEQFF	TGCAGCGTGAAAGGGGCGGGGACCTCCTACAATGAGCAGTTCTTC
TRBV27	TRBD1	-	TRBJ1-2	CASRPEAGTVYGYTF	TGTGCCAGCAGACCCGAAGCCGGGACAGTCTATGGCTACACCTTC
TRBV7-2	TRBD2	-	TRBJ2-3	CASSFTSGRRTDTQYF	TGTGCCAGCAGCTTTACTAGCGGGAGGCGCACAGATACGCAGTATTTT
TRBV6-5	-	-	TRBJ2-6	CASTGSGANVLTF	TGTGCCAGCACAGGGTCTGGGGCCAACGTCCTGACTTTC